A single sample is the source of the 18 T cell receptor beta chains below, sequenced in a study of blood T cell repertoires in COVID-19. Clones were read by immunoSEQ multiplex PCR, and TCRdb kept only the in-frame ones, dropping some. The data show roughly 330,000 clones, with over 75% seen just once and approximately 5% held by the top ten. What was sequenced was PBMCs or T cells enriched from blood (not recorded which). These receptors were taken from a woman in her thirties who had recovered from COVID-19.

The CDR3 protein is CASSWTGYGYTF. CDR3 sequence (DNA): TGTGCCAGCAGCTGGACAGGGTATGGCTACACCTTC. The chain recombines TRBV5-6 with TRBJ1-2, with 8 bases fitting TRBD1. Unmatched junction bases numbered 0, after V lost 3 bases and J lost 5 bases. Germline CDR1 reads SGHDT; CDR2 reads YYEEEE. There are 12 residues in the CDR3.

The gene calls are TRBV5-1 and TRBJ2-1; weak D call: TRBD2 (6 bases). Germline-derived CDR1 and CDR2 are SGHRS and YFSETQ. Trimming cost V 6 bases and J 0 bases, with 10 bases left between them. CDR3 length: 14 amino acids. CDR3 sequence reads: CASTEGSSYNEQFF. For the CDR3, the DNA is TGCGCCAGCACGGAGGGGAGCTCCTACAATGAGCAGTTCTTC.

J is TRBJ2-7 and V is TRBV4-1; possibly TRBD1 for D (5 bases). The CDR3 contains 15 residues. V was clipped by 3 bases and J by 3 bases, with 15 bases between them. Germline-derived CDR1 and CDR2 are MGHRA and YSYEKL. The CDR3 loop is CASSQDTRLGYEQYF. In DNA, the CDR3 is TGCGCCAGCAGCCAGGACACTCGTCTAGGCTACGAGCAGTACTTC.

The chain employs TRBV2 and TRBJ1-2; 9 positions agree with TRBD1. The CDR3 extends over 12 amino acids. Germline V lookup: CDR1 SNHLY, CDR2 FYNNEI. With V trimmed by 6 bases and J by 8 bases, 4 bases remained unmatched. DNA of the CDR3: TGTGCCAGCAGGGACAGGGGTTACGGCTACACCTTC. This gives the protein CASRDRGYGYTF. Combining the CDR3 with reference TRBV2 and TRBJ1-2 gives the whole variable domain EPEVTQTPSHQVTQMGQEVILRCVPISNHLYFYWYRQILGQKVEFLVSFYNNEISEKSEIFDDQFSVERPDGSNFTLKIRSTKLEDSAMYFCASRDRGYGYTFGSGTRLTVV.

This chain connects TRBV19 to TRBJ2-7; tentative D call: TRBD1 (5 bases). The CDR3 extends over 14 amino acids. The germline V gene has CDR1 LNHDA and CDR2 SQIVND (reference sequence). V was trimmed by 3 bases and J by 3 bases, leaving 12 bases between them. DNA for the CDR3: TGTGCCAGTAGTATCCCAGGGCTGGACTACGAGCAGTACTTC. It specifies CASSIPGLDYEQYF.

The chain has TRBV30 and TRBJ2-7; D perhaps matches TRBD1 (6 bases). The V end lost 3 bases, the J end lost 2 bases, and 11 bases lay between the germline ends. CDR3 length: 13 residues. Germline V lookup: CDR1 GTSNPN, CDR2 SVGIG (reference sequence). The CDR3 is CAWRGQDAYEQYF. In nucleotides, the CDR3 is TGTGCCTGGAGGGGACAAGATGCCTACGAGCAGTACTTC.

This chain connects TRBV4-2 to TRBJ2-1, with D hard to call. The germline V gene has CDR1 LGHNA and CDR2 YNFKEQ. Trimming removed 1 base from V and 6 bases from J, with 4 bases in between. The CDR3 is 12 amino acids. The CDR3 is CASSQASNEQFF. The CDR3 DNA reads TGTGCCAGCAGCCAAGCTAGCAATGAGCAGTTCTTC.

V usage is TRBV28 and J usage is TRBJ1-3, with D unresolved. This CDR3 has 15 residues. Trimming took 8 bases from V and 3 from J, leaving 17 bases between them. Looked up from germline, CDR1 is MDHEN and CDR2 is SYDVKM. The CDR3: CASLPSGRVGNTIYF. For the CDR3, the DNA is TGTGCCAGCTTGCCCTCGGGGAGAGTTGGAAACACCATATATTTT.

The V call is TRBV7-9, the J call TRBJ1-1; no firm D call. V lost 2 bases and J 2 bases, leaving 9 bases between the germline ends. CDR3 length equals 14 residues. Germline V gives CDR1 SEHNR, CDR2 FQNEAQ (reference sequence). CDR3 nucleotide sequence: TGTGCCAGCAGCTTAAGCGGGCCTAACACTGAAGCTTTCTTT. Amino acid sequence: CASSLSGPNTEAFF.

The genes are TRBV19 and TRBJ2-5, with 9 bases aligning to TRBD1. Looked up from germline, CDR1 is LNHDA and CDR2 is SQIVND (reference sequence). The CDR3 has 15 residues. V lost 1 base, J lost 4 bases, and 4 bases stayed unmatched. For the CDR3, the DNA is TGTGCCAGTAGTATAGGGGACAGGGTATCAGAGACCCAGTACTTC. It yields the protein CASSIGDRVSETQYF.

The chain's CDR3 is CASSLGRGQEAFF. The CDR3 nucleotides are TGTGCCAGCAGCTTGGGCAGGGGGCAGGAAGCTTTCTTT. The chain links TRBV11-2 to TRBJ1-1, with 8 bases aligning to TRBD1. This CDR3 contains 13 residues. With 3 bases clipped from V and 8 bases from J, the junction kept 5 bases outside the gene matches. Germline lookup yields CDR1 SGHAT and CDR2 FQNNGV.

DNA of the CDR3: TGTGCCAGTAGAACCGGGACAGTGGAGACTTTCTTT. This sequence encodes CASRTGTVETFF. The rearrangement uses TRBV19 and TRBJ1-1; 7 positions match TRBD1. CDR3 length: 12 residues. Trimming removed 6 bases from V and 12 bases from J; junction bases left unmatched: 10. CDR1 LNHDA and CDR2 SQIVND come from the germline V gene (reference sequence).

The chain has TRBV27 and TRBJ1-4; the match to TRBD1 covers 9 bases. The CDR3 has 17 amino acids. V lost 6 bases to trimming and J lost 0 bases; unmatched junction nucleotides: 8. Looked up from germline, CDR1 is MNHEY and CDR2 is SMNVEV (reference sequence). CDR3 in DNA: TGTGCCAGCAGCTTGGGACAGGGAGTTGCAACTAATGAAAAACTGTTTTTT. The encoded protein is CASSLGQGVATNEKLFF.

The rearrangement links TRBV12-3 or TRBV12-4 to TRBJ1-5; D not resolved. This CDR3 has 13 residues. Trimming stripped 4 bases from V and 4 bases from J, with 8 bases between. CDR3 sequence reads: CASSYRVNQPQHF. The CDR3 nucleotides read TGTGCCAGCAGTTACAGAGTTAATCAGCCCCAGCATTTT.

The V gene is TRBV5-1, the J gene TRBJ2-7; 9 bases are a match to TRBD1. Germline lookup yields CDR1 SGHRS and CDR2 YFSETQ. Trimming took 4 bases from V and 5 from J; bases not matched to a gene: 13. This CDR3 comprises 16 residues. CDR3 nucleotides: TGCGCCAGCAGCCCGGGTAGAAGGACAGGGGACCACGAGCAGTACTTC. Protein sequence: CASSPGRRTGDHEQYF.

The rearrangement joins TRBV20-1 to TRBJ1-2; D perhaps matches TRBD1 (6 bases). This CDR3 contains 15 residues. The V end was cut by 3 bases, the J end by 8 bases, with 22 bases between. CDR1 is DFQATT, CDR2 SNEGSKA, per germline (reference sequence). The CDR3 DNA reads TGCAGTGCTAGTTTGGTCCAGGGGCCGGGTGAAGGCTACACCTTC. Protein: CSASLVQGPGEGYTF.

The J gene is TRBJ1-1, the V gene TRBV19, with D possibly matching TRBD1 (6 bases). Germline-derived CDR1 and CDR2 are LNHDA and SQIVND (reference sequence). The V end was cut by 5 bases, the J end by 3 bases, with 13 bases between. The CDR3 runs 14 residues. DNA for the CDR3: TGTGCCAGTAGTTTACAGGGATTAGACACTGAAGCTTTCTTT. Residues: CASSLQGLDTEAFF.

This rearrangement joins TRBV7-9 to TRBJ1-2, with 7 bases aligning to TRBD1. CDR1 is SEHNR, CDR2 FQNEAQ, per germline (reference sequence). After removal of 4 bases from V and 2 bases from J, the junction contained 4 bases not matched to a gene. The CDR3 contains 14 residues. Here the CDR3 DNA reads TGTGCCAGCAGCTGGGGACAGCTCAACTATGGCTACACCTTC. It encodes CASSWGQLNYGYTF.